The table lists the clone carrying this T cell receptor beta chain with many counts. This sample was taken from a study of regulatory T cells in long-lasting Graves disease. Time point of the sample: newly diagnosed GD, antithyroid drugs for less than 3 months. Extracted RNA from PBMCs served as the source of the TCR library. V was shortened by 6 bases and J by 2 bases, with 12 bases between the two germline ends. Germline assignment: CDR1 ENHRY and CDR2 SYGVKD. CDR3 length: 14 residues. Combining iRepertoire HTBI primers with Arm-PCR of CDR3 regions, the authors built TCR beta libraries. TCRdb passed the multiplex PCR reads through MiXCR, listing each CDR3 protein once. The profile covers around 460,000 distinct CDR3 sequences, with 14% appearing a single time and about a sixth taken by the ten largest. These data are also associated with another study on T cells in Graves' hyperthyroidism and ophthalmopathy. As that study records: Using the HTBI primer set, a first-round RT-PCR was run on the TCR CDR3.

The clonotype was recovered from a woman aged 50 to 60 with Graves disease. The genes are TRBV10-3 and TRBJ2-3; D remains ambiguous. Sample: peripheral blood mononuclear cells (PBMCs), taken at new diagnosis, from a patient treated with antithyroid drugs. CDR3 sequence reads: CAIRRKTNTDTQYF. CDR3 nucleotides: TGTGCCATCAGGAGGAAGACCAACACAGATACGCAGTATTTT.